This T cell receptor (beta chain) stems from a study of CD8 T cells in ankylosing spondylitis. Germline V lookup: CDR1 DFQATT, CDR2 SNEGSKA (reference sequence). The CDR3 totals 11 residues. Trimming cost V 5 bases and J 6 bases, with 10 bases left between them. TCRdb itself ran the 5' RACE reads through MiXCR, one entry per CDR3 protein. This sample has a few hundred thousand distinct CDR3 sequences; about 20% occur once, and the top ten carry 3.5%. Study outcomes and limitations: Reported data indicate significant enrichment of disease-linked clones within matched ankylosing spondylitis synovial fluid.

This clonotype was seen only a few times. The antigen is undetermined. The rearrangement uses TRBV20-1 and TRBJ1-1; a weak D match, TRBD1 (5 bases). The sequencing sample was made of blood, either unsorted or a sorted T cell fraction (not recorded which). This receptor was taken from a female donor with ankylosing spondylitis or in good health (not recorded which). CDR3 nucleotides: TGCAGTGCTGCCAGGGACCCTGAAGCTTTCTTT. It yields the protein CSAARDPEAFF.